This note documents a single TCR beta chain sequence. This entry comes from a study of control samples from healthy donors and cancer patients. Data came from immunoSEQ multiplex PCR; TCRdb stores just in-frame clones and leaves some out. Here the sample spans about 69,000 clones, approximately 88% being singletons. The CDR3 is made up of 14 amino acids. Trimming took off 2 bases at V and 3 bases at J, with 8 bases between the two ends. The germline gives CDR1 SEHNR, CDR2 FQNEAQ (reference sequence). This rearrangement joins TRBV7-9 to TRBJ2-1; no clear D gene. Sequenced material: PBMCs. This receptor was taken from a woman in her fifties or sixties with lung cancer. The CDR3 DNA reads as TGTGCCAGCAGCTTAATCGGCAGCTACAATGAGCAGTTCTTC. Residues: CASSLIGSYNEQFF.